Presented here are 8 T cell receptor beta chains from one specimen sequenced in a study of CD8+CD57+ T cells in acquired aplastic anemia. Profiling that covered TCR beta VDJ and CDR3 relied on genomic DNA as its template. Via MiXCR, TCRdb re-called the reads, giving one row per CDR3 protein. Seen here are approximately 200,000 distinct CDR3 sequences, 64% observed once, and the top ten hold more than 45%. The sequenced sample was sorted CD4+, CD8+, or CD8+CD57+ T cells (not recorded which) from PBMCs. The receptors stem from a human donor with severe aplastic anemia or a healthy control (not recorded which).

J is TRBJ2-3 and V is TRBV20-1; D gene unclear. V was clipped by 0 bases and J by 6 bases, with 13 bases between them. Germline lookup yields CDR1 DFQATT and CDR2 SNEGSKA (reference sequence). The CDR3 has 14 amino acids. CDR3 nucleotides: TGCAGTGCTAGAGATGGGCCCCTGATGGATACGCAGTATTTT. It specifies CSARDGPLMDTQYF.

The chain combines TRBV5-1 with TRBJ2-2, with 7 bases aligning to TRBD2. CDR3 length: 15 amino acids. CDR1 and CDR2 from the germline V gene are SGHRS and YFSETQ. Losses at the gene ends were 0 bases for V and 6 bases for J; bases not matched to a gene: 5. CDR3 nucleotides: TGCGCCAGCAGCTTGGACGGGGGGAGCGCCGGGGAGCTGTTTTTT. This codes for CASSLDGGSAGELFF. The full variable domain, its missing parts supplied by reference TRBV5-1 and TRBJ2-2, is KAGVTQTPRYLIKTRGQQVTLSCSPISGHRSVSWYQQTPGQGLQFLFEYFSETQRNKGNFPGRFSGRQFSNSRSEMNVSTLELGDSALYLCASSLDGGSAGELFFGEGSRLTVL.

This chain connects TRBV9 to TRBJ2-7; TRBD2 matches 11 bases. Germline V gene sequence: CDR1 SGDLS, CDR2 YYNGEE. Trimming took 4 bases from V and 1 from J; bases not matched to a gene: 4. The CDR3 contains 15 residues. The CDR3 DNA is TGTGCCAGCAGCCCCCGACTAGCGGGATCCTACGAGCAGTACTTC. Its protein is CASSPRLAGSYEQYF. Together with reference TRBV9 and TRBJ2-7, the CDR3 gives the full variable domain: DSGVTQTPKHLITATGQRVTLRCSPRSGDLSVYWYQQSLDQGLQFLIQYYNGEERAKGNILERFSAQQFPDLHSELNLSSLELGDSALYFCASSPRLAGSYEQYFGPGTRLTVT.

This rearrangement joins TRBV5-5 to TRBJ2-7; 9 positions match TRBD1. The DNA end lines up better with TRBJ2-5; the J call may be wrong. This CDR3 region has 15 residues. CDR1 and CDR2 from the germline V gene are SGHKS and YYEKEE (reference sequence). As DNA, the CDR3 is TGTGCCAGCAGCCAGGGACAGGGAGTGACAGAGACCCAGTACTTC. The encoded protein is CASSQGQGVTETQYF.

Many counts were recorded for this clonotype. This chain joins TRBV12-3 or TRBV12-4 and TRBJ2-1; 11 bases match TRBD2. V shed 5 bases, J shed 4 bases, and the junction held 4 bases outside the gene matches. The CDR3 is 15 amino acids. CDR3 region: CASSPGLAVYNEQFF. The CDR3 bases are TGTGCCAGCAGTCCGGGACTAGCGGTTTACAATGAGCAGTTCTTC.

A few counts support this clonotype. The gene calls are TRBV7-8 and TRBJ1-1; D remains unclear. The V gene lost 4 bases and the J gene lost 3 bases, with 9 bases spanning the gap. CDR1 and CDR2 from the germline V gene are SGHVS and FQNEAQ. The CDR3 runs 13 residues. The CDR3 bases are TGTGCCAGCAGCTACGGACGGTACACTGAAGCTTTCTTT. Encoded protein: CASSYGRYTEAFF.

The gene calls are TRBV7-9 and TRBJ2-7, with 9 bases that match TRBD1. Unmatched junction bases numbered 8, after V lost 6 bases and J lost 5 bases. The CDR3 contains 14 residues. Germline CDR1 is SEHNR and CDR2 is FQNEAQ (reference sequence). CDR3: CASSPGTGSHEQYF. For the CDR3, the DNA is TGTGCCAGCAGTCCCGGGACAGGGTCCCACGAGCAGTACTTC. Full variable domain (missing parts from reference TRBV7-9 and TRBJ2-7): DTGVSQNPRHKITKRGQNVTFRCDPISEHNRLYWYRQTLGQGPEFLTYFQNEAQLEKSRLLSDRFSAERPKGSFSTLEIQRTEQGDSAMYLCASSPGTGSHEQYFGPGTRLTVT.

The DNA for the CDR3 is TGTGCCAGCAGCCAAGATCCCCAGGGAGGCAATCAGCCCCAGCATTTT. This encodes CASSQDPQGGNQPQHF. This rearrangement joins TRBV7-9 to TRBJ1-5, with D perhaps matching TRBD1 (5 bases). Germline V gene sequence: CDR1 SEHNR, CDR2 FQNEAQ (reference sequence). V was trimmed by 5 bases and J by 2 bases, leaving 16 bases between them. This CDR3 spans 16 amino acids.